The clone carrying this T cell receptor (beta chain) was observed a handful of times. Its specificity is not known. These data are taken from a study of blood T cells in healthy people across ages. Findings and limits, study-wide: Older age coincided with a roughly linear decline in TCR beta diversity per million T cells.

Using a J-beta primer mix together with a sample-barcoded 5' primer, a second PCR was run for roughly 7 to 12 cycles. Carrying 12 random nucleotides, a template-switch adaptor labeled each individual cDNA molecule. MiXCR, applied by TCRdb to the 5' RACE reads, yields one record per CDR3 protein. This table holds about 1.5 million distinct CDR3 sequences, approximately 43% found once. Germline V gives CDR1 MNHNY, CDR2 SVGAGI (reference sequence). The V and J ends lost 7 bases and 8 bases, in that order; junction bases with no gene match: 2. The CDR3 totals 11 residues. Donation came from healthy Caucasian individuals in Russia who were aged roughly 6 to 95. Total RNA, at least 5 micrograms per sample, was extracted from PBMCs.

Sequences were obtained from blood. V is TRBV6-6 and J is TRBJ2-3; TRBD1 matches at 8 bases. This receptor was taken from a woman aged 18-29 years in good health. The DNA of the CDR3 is TGTGCCAGCACCGACAGGGGTACGCAGTATTTT. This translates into CASTDRGTQYF.